The 31 T cell receptor beta chains in this list originate from one sample, sequenced in a study of CD8+ T cells in alopecia areata. The authors extracted RNA and reverse transcribed it into cDNA as the sequencing template. Sequenced by immunoSEQ multiplex PCR; TCRdb stores in-frame clones only, minus some. The repertoire has about 97,000 clones, approximately 42% of them found once; the top ten carry about 1.4%. Sequenced: CD4+ T cells sorted from blood. Every receptor here comes from a human donor with alopecia areata.

This clone was found a few times. This specimen includes other DNA sequences encoding the same CDR3. This sequence joins TRBV6-5 and TRBJ2-5; maybe TRBD1 (5 bases). Germline-derived CDR1 and CDR2 are MNHEY and SVGAGI. V gave up 3 bases and J gave up 3 bases, with 8 bases separating them. The CDR3 has 13 residues. Here the CDR3 reads CASSYGREETQYF. The CDR3 DNA follows: TGTGCCAGCAGTTATGGCAGGGAAGAGACCCAGTACTTC.

J is TRBJ2-3 and V is TRBV30; unclear D gene. Germline CDR1 GTSNPN, CDR2 SVGIG (reference sequence). Between the trimmed V and J ends, which lost 4 bases and 5 bases, there was a span of 13 bases. This CDR3 region has 13 residues. CDR3 bases: TGTGCCTGGACCCAGGCGCGCTTAGATACGCAGTATTTT. It codes for CAWTQARLDTQYF.

This clone has at least ten counts. The gene calls are TRBV5-4 and TRBJ2-5; D gene unclear. This CDR3 spans 15 amino acids. CDR1 and CDR2 (germline): SGHNT, YYREEE (reference sequence). V lost 5 bases, J lost 3 bases, and 17 bases lay in between. The CDR3: CASRGPRQQEETQYF. The CDR3 DNA sequence: TGTGCCAGCAGGGGCCCTAGGCAACAAGAAGAGACCCAGTACTTC.

In this sample, this clone turned up a few times. The chain is built from TRBV7-2 and TRBJ2-3; TRBD1 matches at 9 bases. Germline V gives CDR1 SGHTA, CDR2 FQGNSA. With 0 bases clipped from V and 8 bases from J, the junction kept 6 bases outside the gene matches. The CDR3 consists of 15 residues. The CDR3 spells CASSLAGTGSSTQYF. CDR3 sequence (DNA): TGTGCCAGCAGCTTAGCAGGGACAGGGTCAAGTACGCAGTATTTT.

The CDR3 loop is CASSLIRGQGSNEQFF. The DNA for the CDR3 is TGTGCCAGCAGTTTAATTCGGGGACAGGGAAGCAATGAGCAGTTCTTC. The rearrangement links TRBV27 to TRBJ2-1, with TRBD1 identical over 9 bases. Trimming cost V 2 bases and J 6 bases; bases outside gene matches: 8. This CDR3 region has 16 residues. Per the germline V gene, CDR1 is MNHEY and CDR2 is SMNVEV (reference sequence).

The V call is TRBV28, the J call TRBJ2-3; TRBD1 is a possible D gene (6 bases). The CDR3 has 15 residues. The V end lost 6 bases, the J end lost 1 base, and 14 bases lay between the germline ends. Germline CDR1 and CDR2: MDHEN and SYDVKM. CDR3 protein: CASRSQGKGTDTQYF. Here the CDR3 DNA reads TGTGCCAGCAGATCCCAGGGGAAGGGCACAGATACGCAGTATTTT.

Notes on this clone: This likely comes from a read error, as the CDR3 has no conserved phenylalanine or tryptophan at its end. The V and J genes are TRBV5-1 and TRBJ1-6; no clear D gene. CDR1 is SGHRS and CDR2 is YFSETQ in the germline V gene. V gave up 1 base and J gave up 9 bases, with 14 bases separating them. The CDR3 runs to 15 residues. The CDR3 here is CASSLQDLGSSPLHS. In DNA, the CDR3 is TGCGCCAGCAGCTTGCAGGACCTCGGTAGTTCACCCCTCCACTCT.

The chain couples TRBV30 to TRBJ2-1, with D unclear. The CDR3 totals 14 residues. V was trimmed by 4 bases and J by 4 bases, leaving 14 bases between them. The germline gives CDR1 GTSNPN, CDR2 SVGIG (reference sequence). Here the CDR3 reads CAWTGRPMYNEQFF. The CDR3 DNA reads as TGTGCCTGGACCGGCAGGCCCATGTACAATGAGCAGTTCTTC. Full variable domain (rest looked up from reference TRBV30 and TRBJ2-1): SQTIHQWPATLVQPVGSPLSLECTVEGTSNPNLYWYRQAAGRGLQLLFYSVGIGQISSEVPQNLSASRPQDRQFILSSKKLLLSDSGFYLCAWTGRPMYNEQFFGPGTRLTVL.

The chain has TRBV28 and TRBJ1-6, with 8 bases that match TRBD1. Germline CDR1 MDHEN, CDR2 SYDVKM. CDR3 length: 15 residues. J was trimmed by 8 bases and V by 2 bases; bases with no gene match: 5. CDR3 nucleotide sequence: TGTGCCAGCAGTTTAGGGGGCAGGGGGCATTCACCCCTCCACTTT. Its translation is CASSLGGRGHSPLHF. Looking up the rest from reference TRBV28 and TRBJ1-6 gives the full variable domain: DVKVTQSSRYLVKRTGEKVFLECVQDMDHENMFWYRQDPGLGLRLIYFSYDVKMKEKGDIPEGYSVSREKKERFSLILESASTNQTSMYLCASSLGGRGHSPLHFGNGTRLTVT.

This chain links TRBV5-1 with TRBJ2-3; possible D gene TRBD2, 6 bases. This CDR3 region has 13 residues. Germline-derived CDR1 and CDR2 are SGHRS and YFSETQ. Trimming cost V 7 bases and J 0 bases, with 9 bases left between them. CDR3 amino acids: CASRETSTDTQYF. The CDR3 nucleotides read TGCGCCAGCCGGGAGACTAGCACAGATACGCAGTATTTT.

This chain uses TRBV7-7 with TRBJ2-5, with a possible D match to TRBD1 (5 bases). This CDR3 is built from 15 residues. Germline V lookup: CDR1 SSHAT, CDR2 FNYEAQ (reference sequence). V gave up 5 bases and J gave up 5 bases, with 18 bases separating them. The CDR3 is CASSLQSGLWETQYF. The CDR3 DNA reads as TGTGCCAGCAGCCTGCAATCAGGGTTATGGGAGACCCAGTACTTC.

The chain joins TRBV30 to TRBJ2-1; no firm D call. Germline CDR1 GTSNPN, CDR2 SVGIG (reference sequence). The V end lost 1 base, the J end lost 9 bases, and 10 bases lay between the germline ends. The CDR3 covers 12 residues. CDR3 coding DNA: TGTGCCTGGAGTGGCGTTACTGGTGAGCAGTTCTTC. It codes for CAWSGVTGEQFF.

This clone was counted only a few times. The rearrangement links TRBV6-5 to TRBJ2-7; D remains ambiguous. Trimming left V 2 bases short and J 3 bases short, with 8 bases between. The germline V gene encodes CDR1 MNHEY and CDR2 SVGAGI. The CDR3 has 13 residues. The CDR3 DNA is TGTGCCAGCAGTTACCTTGAGGTCTACGAGCAGTACTTC. It is translated as CASSYLEVYEQYF.

J is TRBJ2-7 and V is TRBV28; 10 positions agree with TRBD2. The junction had 2 bases not matched to a gene; V was cut back by 6 bases and J by 6 bases. This CDR3 has 12 residues. Germline V gene lookup returns CDR1 MDHEN and CDR2 SYDVKM. DNA of the CDR3: TGTGCCAGCAGCTGGACTAGCGGCGAGCAGTACTTC. Its protein is CASSWTSGEQYF.

The rearrangement uses TRBV11-2 and TRBJ2-1, with 14 bases lining up with TRBD2. Germline CDR1 is SGHAT and CDR2 is FQNNGV. This CDR3 spans 13 amino acids. J was trimmed by 7 bases and V by 8 bases; bases with no gene match: 1. For the CDR3, the DNA is TGTGCCAGCGGGACTAGCGGGAGTAATGAGCAGTTCTTC. Translating gives CASGTSGSNEQFF.

V usage is TRBV28 and J usage is TRBJ2-4; 7 bases map to TRBD2. Per the germline V gene, CDR1 is MDHEN and CDR2 is SYDVKM. V dropped 3 bases and J dropped 5; count of bases not matched to a gene: 7. The CDR3 is 15 residues long. In nucleotides, the CDR3 is TGTGCCAGCAGTTTGGGGGGGGTACACGAAAACATTCAGTACTTC. Translating gives CASSLGGVHENIQYF.

This clone was seen a handful of times. The chain joins TRBV5-4 to TRBJ2-7; perhaps TRBD1 as D (5 bases). V was shortened by 2 bases and J by 2 bases, with 8 bases between the two germline ends. Germline CDR1 reads SGHNT; CDR2 reads YYREEE (reference sequence). The CDR3 spans 13 residues. CDR3 bases: TGTGCCAGCAGCTTCCAGGGAACCTACGAGCAGTACTTC. Translating it yields CASSFQGTYEQYF. Supplemented by reference TRBV5-4 and TRBJ2-7, the full variable domain reads ETGVTQSPTHLIKTRGQQVTLRCSSQSGHNTVSWYQQALGQGPQFIFQYYREEENGRGNFPPRFSGLQFPNYSSELNVNALELDDSALYLCASSFQGTYEQYFGPGTRLTVT.

The rearrangement joins TRBV4-2 to TRBJ2-5; no clear D. The germline V gene has CDR1 LGHNA and CDR2 YNFKEQ. V dropped 4 bases and J dropped 3 bases, with 15 bases sitting between them. The CDR3 totals 15 residues. DNA for the CDR3: TGTGCCAGCAGCCCGCCTTCCACTGGTGAAGAGACCCAGTACTTC. This sequence encodes CASSPPSTGEETQYF.

This clone was seen a handful of times. The chain recombines TRBV28 with TRBJ2-2, with D unclear. Germline CDR1 reads MDHEN; CDR2 reads SYDVKM. The CDR3 is 13 residues long. With 8 bases removed from V and 0 bases from J, the gap between germline ends came to 7 bases. The DNA for the CDR3 is TGTGCCAGCGGGGATACGAACACCGGGGAGCTGTTTTTT. Protein sequence: CASGDTNTGELFF. The full variable domain, its missing parts supplied by reference TRBV28 and TRBJ2-2, is DVKVTQSSRYLVKRTGEKVFLECVQDMDHENMFWYRQDPGLGLRLIYFSYDVKMKEKGDIPEGYSVSREKKERFSLILESASTNQTSMYLCASGDTNTGELFFGEGSRLTVL.

The chain employs TRBV5-4 and TRBJ2-6; either TRBD1 or TRBD2 may fit D (6 bases each). The CDR3 runs 16 residues. CDR1 is SGHNT and CDR2 is YYREEE in the germline V gene (reference sequence). V was clipped by 2 bases and J by 2 bases, with 11 bases between them. CDR3 residues: CASSLPGAAGANVLTF. In nucleotides, the CDR3 is TGTGCCAGCAGCTTACCGGGGGCGGCTGGGGCCAACGTCCTGACTTTC.

The chain combines TRBV28 with TRBJ1-5, with TRBD1 as a possible D gene (5 bases). V gave up 7 bases and J gave up 4 bases, with 11 bases separating them. The CDR3 length is 13 residues. Germline V gene sequence: CDR1 MDHEN, CDR2 SYDVKM. CDR3 nucleotides: TGTGCCAGCATCCGGGACGGGAATCAGCCCCAGCATTTT. Amino acids: CASIRDGNQPQHF.

The chain links TRBV4-1 to TRBJ1-4; D is unclear. Germline V gene lookup returns CDR1 MGHRA and CDR2 YSYEKL. The length of the CDR3 is 14 residues. V gave up 0 bases and J gave up 10 bases, with 12 bases separating them. CDR3 DNA sequence: TGCGCCAGCAGCCAAGACGGTCGGGCTTCAAAACTGTTTTTT. Its translation: CASSQDGRASKLFF.

This clone was detected a few times. The chain joins TRBV7-2 to TRBJ2-5; D assignment may be TRBD1 or TRBD2 (6 bases each). Germline V gene data show CDR1 as SGHTA and CDR2 as FQGNSA. V was pared by 0 bases and J by 1 base, with 12 bases between. This CDR3 contains 16 residues. The CDR3 region has the DNA TGTGCCAGCAGCTTAGCTGGGGGGCAGTCCCAAGAGACCCAGTACTTC. Translated, it gives CASSLAGGQSQETQYF.

The gene calls are TRBV29-1 and TRBJ2-1, with D perhaps TRBD2 (6 bases). CDR1 and CDR2 (germline): SQVTM, ANQGSEA. Deletions cut 4 bases from V and 2 bases from J, with 12 bases between. This CDR3 spans 14 amino acids. The CDR3 is CSVGTTAAYNEQFF. The CDR3 DNA is TGCAGCGTTGGGACTACCGCAGCCTACAATGAGCAGTTCTTC.

The rearrangement links TRBV5-6 to TRBJ2-7; the D gene is possibly TRBD1 (5 bases). The CDR3 loop spans 13 amino acids. V lost 2 bases and J lost 4, with 10 bases in between. Germline V gene sequence: CDR1 SGHDT, CDR2 YYEEEE. CDR3 DNA sequence: TGTGCCAGCAGCTTTCTCCAGGGTTACGAGCAGTACTTC. Encoded protein: CASSFLQGYEQYF.

This clone was counted between two and nine times. The V gene is TRBV19, the J gene TRBJ2-7, with D hard to call. V lost 5 bases and J lost 2, with 19 bases in between. Germline CDR1 and CDR2: LNHDA and SQIVND (reference sequence). The CDR3 loop spans 16 amino acids. The CDR3: CASSPAPGQITYEQYF. For the CDR3, the DNA is TGTGCCAGTAGTCCCGCCCCGGGCCAAATTACCTACGAGCAGTACTTC.

The rearrangement links TRBV30 to TRBJ1-1; D is uncertain. CDR3 length equals 13 residues. Germline assignment: CDR1 GTSNPN and CDR2 SVGIG (reference sequence). V was clipped by 3 bases and J by 3 bases, with 11 bases between them. CDR3 region: CAWRTEWDTEAFF. CDR3 nucleotides: TGTGCCTGGAGGACTGAGTGGGACACTGAAGCTTTCTTT.

This clone was counted a few times. This chain joins TRBV29-1 and TRBJ2-6; D gene unclear. Germline V lookup: CDR1 SQVTM, CDR2 ANQGSEA. Trimming took off 8 bases at V and 0 bases at J, with 5 bases between the two ends. The CDR3 runs to 12 residues. The CDR3 region has the DNA TGCAGCACAAGCTCTGGGGCCAACGTCCTGACTTTC. This codes for CSTSSGANVLTF.

The chain couples TRBV19 to TRBJ2-1; 7 positions match TRBD2. Germline-derived CDR1 and CDR2 are LNHDA and SQIVND (reference sequence). The CDR3 runs 14 residues. Unmatched junction bases numbered 8, after V lost 3 bases and J lost 9 bases. CDR3 sequence: CASSIRTSSSEQFF. The CDR3 DNA sequence: TGTGCCAGTAGTATCCGGACTAGTAGCAGTGAGCAGTTCTTC. The whole variable domain, filled in from reference TRBV19 and TRBJ2-1, reads DGGITQSPKYLFRKEGQNVTLSCEQNLNHDAMYWYRQDPGQGLRLIYYSQIVNDFQKGDIAEGYSVSREKKESFPLTVTSAQKNPTAFYLCASSIRTSSSEQFFGPGTRLTVL.

The chain uses TRBV5-5 and TRBJ1-2, with D perhaps TRBD1 (5 bases). The CDR3 has 15 residues. The V end was cut by 4 bases, the J end by 3 bases, with 16 bases between. Germline CDR1 and CDR2: SGHKS and YYEKEE (reference sequence). The CDR3 reads CASSQASGSYYGYTF. The CDR3 DNA reads TGTGCCAGCAGCCAAGCCTCAGGGTCGTACTATGGCTACACCTTC.

The rearrangement joins TRBV20-1 to TRBJ1-2; D is possibly TRBD1 (6 bases). Germline-derived CDR1 and CDR2 are DFQATT and SNEGSKA (reference sequence). The CDR3 contains 11 residues. Trimming took off 5 bases at V and 4 bases at J, with 8 bases between the two ends. The CDR3 region is CSAWTVYGYTF. The CDR3 DNA follows: TGCAGTGCTTGGACAGTCTATGGCTACACCTTC.